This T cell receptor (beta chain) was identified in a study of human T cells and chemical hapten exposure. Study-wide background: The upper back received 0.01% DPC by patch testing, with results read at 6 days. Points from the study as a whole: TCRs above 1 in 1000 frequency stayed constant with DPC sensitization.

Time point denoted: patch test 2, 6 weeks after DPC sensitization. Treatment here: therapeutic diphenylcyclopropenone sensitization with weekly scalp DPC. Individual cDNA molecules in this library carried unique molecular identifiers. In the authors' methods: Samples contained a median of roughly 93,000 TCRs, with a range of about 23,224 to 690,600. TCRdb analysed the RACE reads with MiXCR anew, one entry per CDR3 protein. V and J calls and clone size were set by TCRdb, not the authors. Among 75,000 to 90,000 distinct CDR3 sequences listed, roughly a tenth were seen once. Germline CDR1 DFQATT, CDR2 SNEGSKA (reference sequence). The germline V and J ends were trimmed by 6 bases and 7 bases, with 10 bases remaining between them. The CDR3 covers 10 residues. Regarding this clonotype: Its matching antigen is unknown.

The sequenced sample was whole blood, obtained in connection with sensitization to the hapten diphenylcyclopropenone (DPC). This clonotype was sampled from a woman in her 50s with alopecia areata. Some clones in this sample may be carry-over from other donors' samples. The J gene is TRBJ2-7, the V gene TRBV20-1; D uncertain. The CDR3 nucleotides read TGCAGTGCCCTCGGTACTGAGCAGTACTTC. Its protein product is CSALGTEQYF.